This T cell receptor (beta chain) was captured in a study of T cells in Graves' hyperthyroidism and ophthalmopathy. Germline CDR1 DFQATT, CDR2 SNEGSKA (reference sequence). This CDR3 is built from 13 residues. TCR beta CDR3 sequences were amplified from RNA transcripts. TCR CDR3 underwent first-round RT-PCR with the HTBI primer set. A single record per CDR3 protein comes from TCRdb applying MiXCR to the multiplex PCR reads. The repertoire holds more than 600,000 distinct CDR3 sequences, with about 17% as singletons. A lack of ophthalmopathy progression within 18 months defined stable Graves' hyperthyroidism. This clonotype has a handful of counts.

The V and J genes are TRBV20-1 and TRBJ2-3; TRBD2 aligns across 9 bases. The sequencing sample was made of blood. The origin of this receptor is a man aged 18-30 years with Graves' hyperthyroidism. The CDR3, as DNA: TGCAGGAAGACTAGCGGACACACAGATACGCAGTATTTT. It translates to CRKTSGHTDTQYF.